Reported below is one TCR beta chain. Its target is not known. The sample contains more than one DNA sequence encoding this CDR3. This entry is derived from a study of shared clonotypes between healthy human individuals. CDR1 and CDR2 from the germline V gene are SGHTA and FQGTGA. Deletions cut 2 bases from V and 1 base from J, with 7 bases between. The CDR3 contains 14 residues. Study results and limitations: Of the naive CD4 clonotypes, around 4.9% were shared across several donors. The represented genetic and exposure-history diversity was limited by the small number of donors.

Clones were sequenced by immunoSEQ multiplex PCR, and TCRdb holds only the in-frame ones, with some missing. Of 2,500,000 or so clones in the sample, just under 95% were seen once. The genes are TRBV7-3 and TRBJ2-3, with D perhaps matching TRBD2 (6 bases). This clonotype was sampled from a man in his late teens or twenties in good health. Some clones in this sample may be carry-over from other donors' samples. Source material: naive CD4+ T cells from PBMCs. Subset: CD45RA+ positively selected. CDR3 sequence reads: CASSLASGTDTQYF. In DNA form, the CDR3 reads TGTGCCAGCAGCTTAGCTAGCGGCACAGATACGCAGTATTTT.